These T cell receptor beta chains were read from a single sample in a study of CD8 T cells in ankylosing spondylitis. TCRdb re-called the 5' RACE reads with MiXCR, one entry per CDR3 protein. The sample has some 130,000 distinct CDR3 sequences, around 7.9% seen once. Sequencing was performed on blood, either unsorted or a sorted T cell fraction (not recorded which). All receptors derive from a female donor with ankylosing spondylitis or in good health (not recorded which). Both conserved end residues are part of each CDR3. D genes are given only for firm matches. Clone size is not always given. Where it is, it says once, few, many or a class for expanded clones.

clone size: many; J gene: TRBJ2-5; V gene: TRBV30; D gene: -; CDR3 DNA: TGTGCCTGGAGTGTACTTGGGTATGAGACCCAGTACTTC; CDR3 protein: CAWSVLGYETQYF
clone size: -; J gene: TRBJ1-1; V gene: TRBV7-2; D gene: -; CDR3 DNA: TGTGCCAGCAGCAGACCTCGGGACACCCTTCCGAACACTGAAGCTTTCTTT; CDR3 protein: CASSRPRDTLPNTEAFF
clone size: few; J gene: TRBJ1-4; V gene: TRBV19; D gene: -; CDR3 DNA: TGTGCCAGTAGTCCAAAGCCGGGACGGTACCTATTT; CDR3 protein: CASSPKPGRYLF
clone size: many; J gene: TRBJ1-2; V gene: TRBV3-1; D gene: -; CDR3 DNA: TGTGCCAGCAGCCAAAGTCTTGCAGGAGCATATGGCTACACCTTC; CDR3 protein: CASSQSLAGAYGYTF
clone size: many; J gene: TRBJ2-3; V gene: TRBV2; D gene: -; CDR3 DNA: TGTGCCAGCAGTGAAGGGGCAGCCACAGATACGCAGTATTTT; CDR3 protein: CASSEGAATDTQYF
clone size: many; J gene: TRBJ1-1; V gene: TRBV28; D gene: -; CDR3 DNA: TGTGCCAGCAGTTTAAGGTCCCTAGCTTTCTTT; CDR3 protein: CASSLRSLAFF
clone size: -; J gene: TRBJ1-1; V gene: TRBV18; D gene: -; CDR3 DNA: TGTGCCAGCTCACAGGGGCGGGGGAACACTGAAGCTTTCTTT; CDR3 protein: CASSQGRGNTEAFF
clone size: many; J gene: TRBJ2-1; V gene: TRBV20-1; D gene: TRBD2; CDR3 DNA: TGCAGTGCTAGAGGTGGAGCGGGGGACTACAATGAGCAGTTCTTC; CDR3 protein: CSARGGAGDYNEQFF
clone size: many; J gene: TRBJ2-2; V gene: TRBV12-3/TRBV12-4; D gene: -; CDR3 DNA: TGTGCCAGCAGTTATGCAGGGCGAAACACCGGGGAGCTGTTTTTT; CDR3 protein: CASSYAGRNTGELFF
clone size: many; J gene: TRBJ2-7; V gene: TRBV12-3/TRBV12-4; D gene: TRBD1; CDR3 DNA: TGTGCCAGCAGTTTGCTAGGGGACAGACCCTACGAGCAGTACTTC; CDR3 protein: CASSLLGDRPYEQYF
clone size: -; J gene: TRBJ2-7; V gene: TRBV3-1; D gene: -; CDR3 DNA: TGTGCCAGCAGCCACCCGACAGGTTCTAGCGAGCAGTACTTC; CDR3 protein: CASSHPTGSSEQYF
clone size: many; J gene: TRBJ2-1; V gene: TRBV7-7; D gene: -; CDR3 DNA: TGTGCTAGCAGCTTTCAACAGGGCGATGAGCAGTTCTTC; CDR3 protein: CASSFQQGDEQFF
clone size: many; J gene: TRBJ1-1; V gene: TRBV7-9; D gene: TRBD1; CDR3 DNA: TGTGCCAGCAGCTTAGAGGGGGCGCGGGGCACTGAAGCTTTCTTT; CDR3 protein: CASSLEGARGTEAFF
clone size: many; J gene: TRBJ2-2; V gene: TRBV4-2; D gene: -; CDR3 DNA: TGTGCCAGCACCCCTTCCAAGGCAGGGGTGGGGGAGCTGTTTTTT; CDR3 protein: CASTPSKAGVGELFF
clone size: many; J gene: TRBJ1-1; V gene: TRBV3-1; D gene: -; CDR3 DNA: TGTGCCAGCAGCCAAGGGCCTTTCGGGAACACTGAAGCTTTCTTT; CDR3 protein: CASSQGPFGNTEAFF
clone size: many; J gene: TRBJ1-1; V gene: TRBV20-1; D gene: TRBD1; CDR3 DNA: TGCAGTGCTTTCGACAGGGGGAACACTGAAGCTTTCTTT; CDR3 protein: CSAFDRGNTEAFF
clone size: many; J gene: TRBJ2-2; V gene: TRBV7-6; D gene: -; CDR3 DNA: TGTGCCAGCAGCTATAATACTAATAGCGGGAACACCGGGGAGCTGTTTTTT; CDR3 protein: CASSYNTNSGNTGELFF
clone size: few; J gene: TRBJ1-2; V gene: TRBV20-1; D gene: TRBD1; CDR3 DNA: TGCAGTGCTAGAGGGACTCAGGGGGGCGGCTACACCTTC; CDR3 protein: CSARGTQGGGYTF
clone size: many; J gene: TRBJ2-3; V gene: TRBV15; D gene: -; CDR3 DNA: TGTGCCACCAGCAGAGATCTAGGCACAGATACGCAGTATTTT; CDR3 protein: CATSRDLGTDTQYF
clone size: -; J gene: TRBJ1-1; V gene: TRBV2; D gene: -; CDR3 DNA: TGTGCCAGCAGTCGTCGTGTCGCCGGGGGGTCTGAAGCTTTCTTT; CDR3 protein: CASSRRVAGGSEAFF
clone size: many; J gene: TRBJ2-7; V gene: TRBV5-1; D gene: TRBD2; CDR3 DNA: TGCGCCAGCAGCTTCGGGACTACGAACGAGCAGTACTTC; CDR3 protein: CASSFGTTNEQYF
clone size: -; J gene: TRBJ1-4; V gene: TRBV7-9; D gene: -; CDR3 DNA: TGTGCCAGCAGCGAGGAACAGCGAAATGAAAAACTGTTTTTT; CDR3 protein: CASSEEQRNEKLFF
clone size: many; J gene: TRBJ1-5; V gene: TRBV16; D gene: TRBD1; CDR3 DNA: TGTGCCAGCAGCCGTGGGACAGCAAATAATCAGCCCCAGCATTTT; CDR3 protein: CASSRGTANNQPQHF
clone size: many; J gene: TRBJ2-1; V gene: TRBV11-2; D gene: TRBD1; CDR3 DNA: TGTGCCAGCACCACCCTGTTAACAGGGGGCTACAATGAGCAGTTCTTC; CDR3 protein: CASTTLLTGGYNEQFF
clone size: many; J gene: TRBJ1-5; V gene: TRBV6-5; D gene: -; CDR3 DNA: TGTGCCAGCAGTTACTCAGTGGGTTTTGGACAGCCCCAGCATTTT; CDR3 protein: CASSYSVGFGQPQHF
clone size: many; J gene: TRBJ1-6; V gene: TRBV12-3/TRBV12-4; D gene: -; CDR3 DNA: TGTGCCAGCAGTGAAGGGGATCCCTATAATTCACCCCTCCACTTT; CDR3 protein: CASSEGDPYNSPLHF
clone size: many; J gene: TRBJ2-2; V gene: TRBV6-2/TRBV6-3; D gene: -; CDR3 DNA: TGTGCCAGCAGTTACGGGGCAGAAAATCCCGGGGAGCTGTTTTTT; CDR3 protein: CASSYGAENPGELFF
clone size: many; J gene: TRBJ1-1; V gene: TRBV6-4; D gene: -; CDR3 DNA: TGTGCCAGCAGTGAAAGCCCGTCTACTCCTGAAGCTTTCTTT; CDR3 protein: CASSESPSTPEAFF
clone size: many; J gene: TRBJ2-7; V gene: TRBV20-1; D gene: TRBD1; CDR3 DNA: TGCAGTGCTTGGGACAGGGCCTACGAGCAGTACTTC; CDR3 protein: CSAWDRAYEQYF
clone size: many; J gene: TRBJ1-5; V gene: TRBV20-1; D gene: -; CDR3 DNA: TGCAGTGCTAAACAGGGCGTAGGCAATCAGCCCCAGCATTTT; CDR3 protein: CSAKQGVGNQPQHF
clone size: few; J gene: TRBJ2-7; V gene: TRBV6-1; D gene: -; CDR3 DNA: TGTGCCAGCAGTGCAGTAAGTGGGGGAACTGTCTCCTACGAGCAGTACTTC; CDR3 protein: CASSAVSGGTVSYEQYF
clone size: many; J gene: TRBJ2-3; V gene: TRBV20-1; D gene: TRBD2; CDR3 DNA: TGCAGTGCTGAGGGGACTAGCCAATATACGCAGTATTTT; CDR3 protein: CSAEGTSQYTQYF
clone size: many; J gene: TRBJ2-7; V gene: TRBV5-1; D gene: -; CDR3 DNA: TGCGCCAGCAGCTTGCAGGGCACTTCGTACGAGCAGTACTTC; CDR3 protein: CASSLQGTSYEQYF
clone size: many; J gene: TRBJ2-7; V gene: TRBV20-1; D gene: TRBD1; CDR3 DNA: TGCAGCCCTAACCCGGACAGGGCGAGCTCCTACGAGCAGTACTTC; CDR3 protein: CSPNPDRASSYEQYF
clone size: many; J gene: TRBJ2-6; V gene: TRBV10-2; D gene: -; CDR3 DNA: TGCGCCAGCAGCCTCATCGTCGGGGAACTCTCTGGGGCCAACGTCCTGACTTTC; CDR3 protein: CASSLIVGELSGANVLTF
clone size: many; J gene: TRBJ1-1; V gene: TRBV11-1; D gene: -; CDR3 DNA: TGTGCCAGCAGCTTTACGGACGCAAAGACTGAAGCTTTCTTT; CDR3 protein: CASSFTDAKTEAFF
clone size: -; J gene: TRBJ2-7; V gene: TRBV19; D gene: -; CDR3 DNA: TGTGCCAGTAGTATCGACGGAGGCGGCGAGCAGTACTTC; CDR3 protein: CASSIDGGGEQYF
clone size: many; J gene: TRBJ2-5; V gene: TRBV20-1; D gene: -; CDR3 DNA: TGCAGTGCCCTGGGAGTAGTAACTGAGACCCAGTACTTC; CDR3 protein: CSALGVVTETQYF
clone size: many; J gene: TRBJ1-1; V gene: TRBV3-1; D gene: -; CDR3 DNA: TGTGCCAGCAGCCAAGCGAGGGTCATGAACACTGAAGCTTTCTTT; CDR3 protein: CASSQARVMNTEAFF
clone size: many; J gene: TRBJ2-3; V gene: TRBV5-4; D gene: -; CDR3 DNA: TGTGCCAGCAGCTTGGGACCTCACACAGATACGCAGTATTTT; CDR3 protein: CASSLGPHTDTQYF
clone size: many; J gene: TRBJ1-2; V gene: TRBV7-9; D gene: -; CDR3 DNA: TGTGCCAGCAGCTCACCGGTGGATGGCTACACCTTC; CDR3 protein: CASSSPVDGYTF
clone size: many; J gene: TRBJ2-2; V gene: TRBV5-1; D gene: -; CDR3 DNA: TGCGCCAGCAGCTTGAATGGGGGGCCCGGGGAGCTGTTTTTT; CDR3 protein: CASSLNGGPGELFF
clone size: many; J gene: TRBJ1-2; V gene: TRBV20-1; D gene: TRBD1; CDR3 DNA: TGCAGTGCCCAAGGGGGCAGGATAGATGGCTACACCTTC; CDR3 protein: CSAQGGRIDGYTF
clone size: many; J gene: TRBJ1-2; V gene: TRBV27; D gene: -; CDR3 DNA: TGTGCCAGCAGCCCGGGGTTGGGCTATGGCTACACCTTC; CDR3 protein: CASSPGLGYGYTF
clone size: many; J gene: TRBJ1-5; V gene: TRBV25-1; D gene: -; CDR3 DNA: TGTGCCAGCAGTGAATACGGGAGCAATCAGCCCCAGCATTTT; CDR3 protein: CASSEYGSNQPQHF
clone size: many; J gene: TRBJ1-5; V gene: TRBV20-1; D gene: -; CDR3 DNA: TGCAGTGCTAGCGCGGCAGGGAACAATCAGCCCCAGCATTTT; CDR3 protein: CSASAAGNNQPQHF
clone size: many; J gene: TRBJ2-2; V gene: TRBV9; D gene: -; CDR3 DNA: TGTGCCAGCAGCGTTAGGGGGGGCGGTCCCGGGGAGCTGTTTTTT; CDR3 protein: CASSVRGGGPGELFF
clone size: many; J gene: TRBJ1-1; V gene: TRBV7-9; D gene: -; CDR3 DNA: TGTGCCAGCAGCTTGTTTGGGAGCCCGACATCGGAATCGGAAGCTTTCTTT; CDR3 protein: CASSLFGSPTSESEAFF
clone size: many; J gene: TRBJ2-7; V gene: TRBV11-3; D gene: -; CDR3 DNA: TGTGCCAGCAGCTCCACCGGGGGGCGCGAGCAGTACTTC; CDR3 protein: CASSSTGGREQYF
clone size: many; J gene: TRBJ1-2; V gene: TRBV29-1; D gene: -; CDR3 DNA: TGCAGCGCCCAGAAGGACACCTTC; CDR3 protein: CSAQKDTF
clone size: many; J gene: TRBJ1-4; V gene: TRBV7-9; D gene: -; CDR3 DNA: TGTGCCAGCAACAGGGACACAACTAATGAAAAACTGTTTTTT; CDR3 protein: CASNRDTTNEKLFF
clone size: many; J gene: TRBJ1-1; V gene: TRBV7-8; D gene: TRBD1; CDR3 DNA: TGTGCCAGCAGCGTGACAGGGGGGGGGAACACTGAAGCTTTCTTT; CDR3 protein: CASSVTGGGNTEAFF
clone size: few; J gene: TRBJ1-1; V gene: TRBV10-3; D gene: -; CDR3 DNA: TGTGCCGCGACCGGAGGGAAAGGTAACACTGAAGCTTTCTTT; CDR3 protein: CAATGGKGNTEAFF
clone size: few; J gene: TRBJ2-7; V gene: TRBV20-1; D gene: -; CDR3 DNA: TGCAGTGCCCCCGGGGAGGGGGCTTACGAGCAGTACTTC; CDR3 protein: CSAPGEGAYEQYF
clone size: many; J gene: TRBJ1-1; V gene: TRBV7-2; D gene: -; CDR3 DNA: TGTGCCAGCAGCTCGGGGTTGGAAGCTTTCTTT; CDR3 protein: CASSSGLEAFF
clone size: many; J gene: TRBJ1-6; V gene: TRBV27; D gene: -; CDR3 DNA: TGTGCCAGCAGTCTGCTCGCGAGGGGGGATTCACCCCTCCACTTT; CDR3 protein: CASSLLARGDSPLHF
clone size: -; J gene: TRBJ1-2; V gene: TRBV7-9; D gene: TRBD1; CDR3 DNA: TGTGCCAGCAGCTCACAGGGGACCTATGGCTACACCTTC; CDR3 protein: CASSSQGTYGYTF